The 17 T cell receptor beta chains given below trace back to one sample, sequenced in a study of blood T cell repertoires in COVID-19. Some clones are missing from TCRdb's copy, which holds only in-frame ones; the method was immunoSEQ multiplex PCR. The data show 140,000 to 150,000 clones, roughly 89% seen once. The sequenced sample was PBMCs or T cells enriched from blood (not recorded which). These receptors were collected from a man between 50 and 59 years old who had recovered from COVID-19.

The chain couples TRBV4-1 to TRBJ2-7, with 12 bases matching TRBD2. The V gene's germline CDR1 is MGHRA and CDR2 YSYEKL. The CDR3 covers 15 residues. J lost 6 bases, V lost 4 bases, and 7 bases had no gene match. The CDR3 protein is CASSPWTSGNGEQYF. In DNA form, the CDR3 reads TGCGCCAGCAGCCCTTGGACTAGCGGGAATGGCGAGCAGTACTTC.

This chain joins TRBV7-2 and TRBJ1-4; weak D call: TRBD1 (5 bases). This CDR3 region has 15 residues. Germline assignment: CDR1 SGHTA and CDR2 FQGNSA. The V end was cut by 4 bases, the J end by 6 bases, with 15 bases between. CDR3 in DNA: TGTGCCAGCAGCTCTTTGACGGGGGGGGATGAAAAACTGTTTTTT. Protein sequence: CASSSLTGGDEKLFF.

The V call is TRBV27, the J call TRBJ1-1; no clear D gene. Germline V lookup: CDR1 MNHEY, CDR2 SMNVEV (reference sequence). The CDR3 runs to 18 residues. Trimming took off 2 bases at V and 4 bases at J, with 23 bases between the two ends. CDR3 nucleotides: TGTGCCAGCAGTTTAAAATACCGGAACTCAGGAGGCGGCACTGAAGCTTTCTTT. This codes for CASSLKYRNSGGGTEAFF.

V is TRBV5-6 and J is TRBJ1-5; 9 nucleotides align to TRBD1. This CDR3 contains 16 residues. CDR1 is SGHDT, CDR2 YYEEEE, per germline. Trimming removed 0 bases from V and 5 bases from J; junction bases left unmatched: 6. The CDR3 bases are TGTGCCAGCAGCTTGGCCATGGGACAGGGAGATCAGCCCCAGCATTTT. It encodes CASSLAMGQGDQPQHF.

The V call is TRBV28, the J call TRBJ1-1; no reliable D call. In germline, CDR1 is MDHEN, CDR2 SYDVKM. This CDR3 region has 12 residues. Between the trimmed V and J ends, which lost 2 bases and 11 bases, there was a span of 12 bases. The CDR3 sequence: CASSLAAKWAFF. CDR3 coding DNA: TGTGCCAGCAGTTTAGCGGCCAAATGGGCTTTCTTT.

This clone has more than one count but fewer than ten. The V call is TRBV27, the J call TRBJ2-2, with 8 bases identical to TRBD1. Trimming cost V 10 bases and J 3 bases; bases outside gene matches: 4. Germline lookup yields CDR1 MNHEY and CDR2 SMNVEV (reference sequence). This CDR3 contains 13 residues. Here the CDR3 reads CANDRGDTGELFF. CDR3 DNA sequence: TGTGCCAACGACAGGGGAGACACCGGGGAGCTGTTTTTT.

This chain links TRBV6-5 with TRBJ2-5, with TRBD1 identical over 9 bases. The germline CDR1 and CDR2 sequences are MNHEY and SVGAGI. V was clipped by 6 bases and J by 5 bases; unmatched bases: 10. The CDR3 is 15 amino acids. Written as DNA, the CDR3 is TGTGCCAGCAGGAAGGGAGGGGACAGGGCGGAGACCCAGTACTTC. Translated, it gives CASRKGGDRAETQYF.

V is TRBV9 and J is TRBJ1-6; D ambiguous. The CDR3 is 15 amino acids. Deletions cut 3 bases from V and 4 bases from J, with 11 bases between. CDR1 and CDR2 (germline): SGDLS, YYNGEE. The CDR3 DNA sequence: TGTGCCAGCAGCGAGAGGGCTAATTATAATTCACCCCTCCACTTT. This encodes CASSERANYNSPLHF. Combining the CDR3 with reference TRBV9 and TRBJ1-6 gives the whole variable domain DSGVTQTPKHLITATGQRVTLRCSPRSGDLSVYWYQQSLDQGLQFLIQYYNGEERAKGNILERFSAQQFPDLHSELNLSSLELGDSALYFCASSERANYNSPLHFGNGTRLTVT.

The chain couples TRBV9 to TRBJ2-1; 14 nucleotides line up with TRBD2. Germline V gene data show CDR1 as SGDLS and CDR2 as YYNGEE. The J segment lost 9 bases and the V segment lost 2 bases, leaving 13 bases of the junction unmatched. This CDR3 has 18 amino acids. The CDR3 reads CASSVWGLAGVGNGEQFF. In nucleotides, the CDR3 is TGTGCCAGCAGCGTGTGGGGACTAGCGGGAGTCGGGAACGGTGAGCAGTTCTTC.

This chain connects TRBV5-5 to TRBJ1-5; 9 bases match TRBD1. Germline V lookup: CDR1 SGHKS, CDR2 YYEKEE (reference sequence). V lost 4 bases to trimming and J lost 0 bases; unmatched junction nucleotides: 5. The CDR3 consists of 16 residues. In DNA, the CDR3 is TGTGCCAGCAGCCTGGGACAGGGCCTTAGCAATCAGCCCCAGCATTTT. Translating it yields CASSLGQGLSNQPQHF.

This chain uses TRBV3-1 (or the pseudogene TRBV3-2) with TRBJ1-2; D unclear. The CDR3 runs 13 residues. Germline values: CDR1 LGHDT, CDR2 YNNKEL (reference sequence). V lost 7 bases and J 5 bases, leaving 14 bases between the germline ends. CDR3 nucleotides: TGTGCCAGCACCGATTGGAGATGGTATGGCTACACCTTC. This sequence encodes CASTDWRWYGYTF.

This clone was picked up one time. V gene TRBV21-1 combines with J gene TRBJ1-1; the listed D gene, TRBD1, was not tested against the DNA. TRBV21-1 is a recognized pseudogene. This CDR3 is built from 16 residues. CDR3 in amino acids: CASSKGGQGAYTEAFF. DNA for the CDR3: TGTGCCAGCAGCAAAGGGGGACAGGGGGCGTACACTGAAGCTTTCTTT.

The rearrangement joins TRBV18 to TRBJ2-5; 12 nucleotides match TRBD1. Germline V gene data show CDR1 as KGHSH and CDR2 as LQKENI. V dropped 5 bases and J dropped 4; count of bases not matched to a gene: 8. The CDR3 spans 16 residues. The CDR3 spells CASSNYGTGGGETQYF. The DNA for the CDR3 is TGTGCCAGCTCAAACTATGGGACAGGGGGCGGAGAGACCCAGTACTTC.

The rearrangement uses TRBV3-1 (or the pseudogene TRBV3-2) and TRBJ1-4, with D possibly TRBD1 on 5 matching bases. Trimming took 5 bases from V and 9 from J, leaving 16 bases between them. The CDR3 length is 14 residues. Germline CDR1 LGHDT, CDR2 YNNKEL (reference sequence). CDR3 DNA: TGTGCCAGCAGCTCCCGGGGGTCGGAGCAAAAACTGTTTTTT. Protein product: CASSSRGSEQKLFF.

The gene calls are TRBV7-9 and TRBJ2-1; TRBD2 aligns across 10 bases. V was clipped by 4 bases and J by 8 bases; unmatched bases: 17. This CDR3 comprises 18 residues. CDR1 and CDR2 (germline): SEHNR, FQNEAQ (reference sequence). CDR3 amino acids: CASSSFPIPSGRRDEQFF. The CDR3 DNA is TGTGCCAGCAGCTCCTTCCCGATCCCTAGCGGGAGAAGGGATGAGCAGTTCTTC.

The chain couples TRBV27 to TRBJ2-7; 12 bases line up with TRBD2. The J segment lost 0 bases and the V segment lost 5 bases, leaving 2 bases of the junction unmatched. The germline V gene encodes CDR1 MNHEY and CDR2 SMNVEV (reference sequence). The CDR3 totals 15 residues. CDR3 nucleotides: TGTGCCAGCAGTGCACTAGCGGGAGGCTCCTACGAGCAGTACTTC. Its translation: CASSALAGGSYEQYF.

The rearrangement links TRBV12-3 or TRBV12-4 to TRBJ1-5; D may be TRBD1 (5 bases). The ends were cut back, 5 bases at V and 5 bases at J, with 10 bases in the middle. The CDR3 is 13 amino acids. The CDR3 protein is CASSRQGDQPQHF. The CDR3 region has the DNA TGTGCCAGCAGTCGTCAGGGTGATCAGCCCCAGCATTTT.